A single sample gave rise to the 4 T cell receptor beta chains below, sequenced in a study of post-analysis software for immune sequencing data. Study conclusions and caveats: Relative to controls, patients had five TRBV segments at higher frequency, with TRBV5-6, TRBV5-1 and TRBV20-1 among these.

These receptors' targets are unknown. Each TCR beta cDNA library carried unique molecular identifiers. In TCRdb, the PCR reads were re-called with MiXCR into one record per CDR3 protein. In the table there are about 460,000 distinct CDR3 sequences, nearly 45% of which are singletons. Sequenced: blood. All receptors come from a girl aged 10 to 17 with multiple sclerosis.

The chain carries TRBV3-1 and TRBJ1-2; D gene unclear. The germline CDR1 and CDR2 sequences are LGHDT and YNNKEL (reference sequence). With 1 base removed from V and 2 bases from J, the gap between germline ends came to 8 bases. The CDR3 covers 14 residues. The CDR3 region has the DNA TGTGCCAGCAGCCAAGGGACTGCAAACTATGGCTACACCTTC. The encoded protein is CASSQGTANYGYTF. Together with reference TRBV3-1 and TRBJ1-2, the CDR3 gives the full variable domain: DTAVSQTPKYLVTQMGNDKSIKCEQNLGHDTMYWYKQDSKKFLKIMFSYNNKELIINETVPNRFSPKSPDKAHLNLHINSLELGDSAVYFCASSQGTANYGYTFGSGTRLTVV.

The V gene is TRBV28, the J gene TRBJ2-3, with D uncertain. Germline values: CDR1 MDHEN, CDR2 SYDVKM. The CDR3 spans 15 residues. V lost 3 bases and J lost 3, with 13 bases in between. CDR3 protein: CASSFIRVGTDTQYF. The CDR3 DNA reads as TGTGCCAGCAGTTTTATTAGGGTCGGGACAGATACGCAGTATTTT. Combining the CDR3 with reference TRBV28 and TRBJ2-3 gives the whole variable domain DVKVTQSSRYLVKRTGEKVFLECVQDMDHENMFWYRQDPGLGLRLIYFSYDVKMKEKGDIPEGYSVSREKKERFSLILESASTNQTSMYLCASSFIRVGTDTQYFGPGTRLTVL.

The CDR3 here is CASSLDTSGRSSYNEQFF. In DNA, the CDR3 is TGTGCCAGCAGCTTAGACACTAGCGGACGTAGCTCCTACAATGAGCAGTTCTTC. The chain employs TRBV7-2 and TRBJ2-1; 8 bases agree with TRBD2. The CDR3 contains 18 residues. The J segment lost 0 bases and the V segment lost 1 base, leaving 8 bases of the junction unmatched. CDR1 is SGHTA and CDR2 is FQGNSA in the germline V gene. Supplemented by reference TRBV7-2 and TRBJ2-1, the full variable domain reads GAGVSQSPSNKVTEKGKDVELRCDPISGHTALYWYRQSLGQGLEFLIYFQGNSAPDKSGLPSDRFSAERTGGSVSTLTIQRTQQEDSAVYLCASSLDTSGRSSYNEQFFGPGTRLTVL.

This clonotype was counted once. The chain uses TRBV5-1 and TRBJ2-7; TRBD1 is a possible D gene (6 bases). From germline, CDR1 is SGHRS and CDR2 YFSETQ. The V gene lost 3 bases and the J gene lost 3 bases, with 13 bases spanning the gap. This CDR3 is built from 14 residues. The CDR3 DNA is TGCGCCAGCAGCTGGGAACAGGGCCACTACGAGCAGTACTTC. Protein: CASSWEQGHYEQYF.